These 10 T cell receptor beta chains share one sample of origin, sequenced in a study of shared clonotypes between healthy human individuals. Clones were read by immunoSEQ multiplex PCR, and TCRdb kept only the in-frame ones, dropping some. The sample has roughly 2.5 million clones, over 85% seen once; the top ten hold 0.13% to 0.15%. Material: naive CD4+ T cells sorted from blood. Subset: CD45RA+ positively selected. All receptors come from a young man in good health.

The chain recombines TRBV28 with TRBJ2-5; weak D call: TRBD1 (6 bases). V lost 2 bases and J 5 bases, leaving 18 bases between the germline ends. The CDR3 is 16 amino acids. Germline values: CDR1 MDHEN, CDR2 SYDVKM. The CDR3 nucleotides are TGTGCCAGCAGTTTAGATCGGGACACCAGTGTGGAGACCCAGTACTTC. Amino acids: CASSLDRDTSVETQYF.

The rearrangement uses TRBV7-9 and TRBJ2-7; D ambiguous. This CDR3 has 13 residues. Looked up from germline, CDR1 is SEHNR and CDR2 is FQNEAQ (reference sequence). The V end lost 4 bases, the J end lost 3 bases, and 10 bases lay between the germline ends. CDR3 sequence reads: CASSSPKGYEQYF. As DNA, the CDR3 is TGTGCCAGCAGCTCCCCAAAGGGCTACGAGCAGTACTTC. The full variable domain, with the rest looked up from reference TRBV7-9 and TRBJ2-7, is DTGVSQNPRHKITKRGQNVTFRCDPISEHNRLYWYRQTLGQGPEFLTYFQNEAQLEKSRLLSDRFSAERPKGSFSTLEIQRTEQGDSAMYLCASSSPKGYEQYFGPGTRLTVT.

The chain carries TRBV4-2 and TRBJ2-5; D is ambiguous. V was shortened by 5 bases and J by 5 bases, with 15 bases between the two germline ends. The length of the CDR3 is 14 residues. CDR1 is LGHNA and CDR2 is YNFKEQ in the germline V gene. CDR3 DNA: TGTGCCAGCAGCGGGATTAACACCGAGGAGACCCAGTACTTC. Amino acids: CASSGINTEETQYF.

This chain joins TRBV12-2 and TRBJ1-5; the table's D call of TRBD1 was not tested on the DNA. TRBV12-2 is a pseudogene. CDR3 length: 16 residues. The CDR3, as DNA: TGTGCAAGTCGCTCGAGACCGGGACATATCAATCAGCCCCAGCATTTT. It specifies CASRSRPGHINQPQHF.

The rearrangement joins TRBV25-1 to TRBJ2-5; 10 bases are a match to TRBD1. The CDR3 contains 14 residues. Unmatched junction bases numbered 3, after V lost 4 bases and J lost 4 bases. Per the germline V gene, CDR1 is MGHDK and CDR2 is SYGVNS. The CDR3 DNA is TGTGCCAGCAGTGGGGGACAGGGGTTAGAGACCCAGTACTTC. Its protein product is CASSGGQGLETQYF.

This clone was seen once. The V call is TRBV18, the J call TRBJ1-2; no clear D gene. The CDR3 totals 13 residues. With 6 bases removed from V and 8 bases from J, the gap between germline ends came to 16 bases. Per germline, CDR1 KGHSH and CDR2 LQKENI. CDR3: CASSAARLGGYTF. The CDR3 nucleotides read TGTGCCAGCTCCGCCGCCCGATTGGGAGGCTACACCTTC.

J is TRBJ2-4 and V is TRBV5-4; 7 bases match TRBD1. This CDR3 has 16 amino acids. Germline CDR1 reads SGHNT; CDR2 reads YYREEE (reference sequence). V trimming: 2 bases; J trimming: 4 bases; junction bases outside the gene matches: 9. The CDR3 loop is CASSFRQGPLKNIQYF. In DNA, the CDR3 is TGTGCCAGCAGCTTTAGACAGGGCCCCCTTAAAAACATTCAGTACTTC.

The V call is TRBV28, the J call TRBJ1-3; D call uncertain. The CDR3 has 18 amino acids. Looked up from germline, CDR1 is MDHEN and CDR2 is SYDVKM. The V end was cut by 5 bases, the J end by 0 bases, with 20 bases between. The CDR3 DNA reads as TGTGCCAGCAGTCAAATGGGGTTCCAAATATACTCTGGAAACACCATATATTTT. It translates to CASSQMGFQIYSGNTIYF.

The chain employs TRBV5-1 and TRBJ1-1; TRBD1 is a possible D gene (5 bases). The CDR3 contains 14 residues. With 4 bases removed from V and 11 bases from J, the gap between germline ends came to 21 bases. CDR1 and CDR2 from the germline V gene are SGHRS and YFSETQ. In nucleotides, the CDR3 is TGCGCCAGCAGCCCAGAGGACCCGGGGACGGAGGCTTTCTTT. Its protein is CASSPEDPGTEAFF.

This clone was seen just once. Other DNA sequences of this sample code for an identical CDR3. The chain carries TRBV28 and TRBJ2-5, with D possibly being TRBD2 (7 bases). The V end was cut by 1 base, the J end by 5 bases, with 11 bases between. There are 14 residues in the CDR3. Germline values: CDR1 MDHEN, CDR2 SYDVKM. The chain's CDR3 is CASSLSGGSETQYF. The CDR3 DNA reads as TGTGCCAGCAGTTTATCGGGGGGCTCGGAGACCCAGTACTTC. The complete variable domain, with remaining parts taken from reference TRBV28 and TRBJ2-5, reads DVKVTQSSRYLVKRTGEKVFLECVQDMDHENMFWYRQDPGLGLRLIYFSYDVKMKEKGDIPEGYSVSREKKERFSLILESASTNQTSMYLCASSLSGGSETQYFGPGTRLLVL.